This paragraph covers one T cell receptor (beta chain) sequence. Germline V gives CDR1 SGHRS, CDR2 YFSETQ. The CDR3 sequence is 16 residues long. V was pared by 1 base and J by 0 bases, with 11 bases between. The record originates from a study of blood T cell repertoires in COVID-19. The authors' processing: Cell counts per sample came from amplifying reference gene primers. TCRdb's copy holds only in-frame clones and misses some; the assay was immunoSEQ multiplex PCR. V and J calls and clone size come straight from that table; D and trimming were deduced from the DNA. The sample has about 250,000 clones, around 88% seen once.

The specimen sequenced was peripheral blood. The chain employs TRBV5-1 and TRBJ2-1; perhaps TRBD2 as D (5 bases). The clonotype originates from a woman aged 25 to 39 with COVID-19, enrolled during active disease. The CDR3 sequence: CASSLWPGSSYNEQFF. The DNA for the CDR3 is TGCGCCAGCAGCTTGTGGCCGGGGAGCTCCTACAATGAGCAGTTCTTC.